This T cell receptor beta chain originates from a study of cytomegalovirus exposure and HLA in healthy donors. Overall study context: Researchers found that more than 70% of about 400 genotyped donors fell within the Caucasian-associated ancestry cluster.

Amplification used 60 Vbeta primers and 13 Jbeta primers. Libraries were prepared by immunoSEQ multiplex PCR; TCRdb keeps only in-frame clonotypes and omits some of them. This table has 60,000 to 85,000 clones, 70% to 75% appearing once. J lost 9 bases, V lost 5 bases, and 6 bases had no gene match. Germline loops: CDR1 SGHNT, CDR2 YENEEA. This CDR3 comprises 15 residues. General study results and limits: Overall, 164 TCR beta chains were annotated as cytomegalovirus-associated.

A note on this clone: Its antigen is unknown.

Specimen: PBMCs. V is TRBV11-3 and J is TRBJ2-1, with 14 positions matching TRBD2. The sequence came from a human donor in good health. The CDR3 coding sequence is TGTGCCAGCAGCCCTGGGACTAGCGGGAGTACTGAGCAGTTCTTC. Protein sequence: CASSPGTSGSTEQFF.